Described below is a single TCR beta chain sequence and its context. An amount of RNA that ranged from roughly 0.5 to 1 ug was reverse transcribed with random hexamers. One entry per CDR3 protein, called by TCRdb with MiXCR from the immunoSEQ multiplex PCR reads. The sample lists 250,000 to 300,000 distinct CDR3 sequences; roughly 84% were seen once. The data stem from a study of CD8 T cells in Susac syndrome. Sequencing used CD8+ T cells from PBMCs. The clonotype was recovered from a human donor with multiple sclerosis.

The CDR3 loop is CATRLAGYNEQFF. In DNA, the CDR3 is TGTGCCACACGACTAGCGGGGTACAATGAGCAGTTCTTC. The chain combines TRBV15 with TRBJ2-1, with 11 bases matching TRBD2. This CDR3 is built from 13 residues. The V gene's germline CDR1 is LNHNV and CDR2 YYDKDF (reference sequence). V gave up 9 bases and J gave up 4 bases; unmatched junction bases: 2.